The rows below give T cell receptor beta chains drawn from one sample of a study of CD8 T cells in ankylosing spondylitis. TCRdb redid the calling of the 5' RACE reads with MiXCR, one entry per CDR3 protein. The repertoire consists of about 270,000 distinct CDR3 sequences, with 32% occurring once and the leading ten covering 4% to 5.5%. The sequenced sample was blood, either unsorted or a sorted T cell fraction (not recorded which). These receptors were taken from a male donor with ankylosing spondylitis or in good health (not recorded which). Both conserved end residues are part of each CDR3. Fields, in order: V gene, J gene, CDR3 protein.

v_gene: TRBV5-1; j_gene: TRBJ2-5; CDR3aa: CASSGQGQETQYF
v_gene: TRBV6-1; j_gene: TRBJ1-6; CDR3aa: CASSTGGANSPLHF
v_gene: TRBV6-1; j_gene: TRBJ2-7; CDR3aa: CASKRGASGAYEQYF
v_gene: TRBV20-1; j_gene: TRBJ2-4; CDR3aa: CSARDVWGEAKNIQYF
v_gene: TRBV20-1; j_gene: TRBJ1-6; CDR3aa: CSARAMDRSYNSPLHF
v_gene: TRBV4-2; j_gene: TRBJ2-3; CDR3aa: CASSQPQGDTQYF
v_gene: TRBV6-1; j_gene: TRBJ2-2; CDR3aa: CASSLLATTGELFF
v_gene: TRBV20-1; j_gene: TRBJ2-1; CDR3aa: CSARDPRLGTPTYNEQFF
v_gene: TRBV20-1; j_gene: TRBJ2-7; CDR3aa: CSAAPGQSSYEQYF
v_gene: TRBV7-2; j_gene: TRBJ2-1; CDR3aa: CASRGLAENEQFF
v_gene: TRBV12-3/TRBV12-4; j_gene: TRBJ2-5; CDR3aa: CASSLAPLPGQAEETQYF
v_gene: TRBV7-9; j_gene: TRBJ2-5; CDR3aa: CASKLAGLSGQETQYF
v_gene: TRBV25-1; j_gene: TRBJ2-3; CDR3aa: CASSESIATDTQYF
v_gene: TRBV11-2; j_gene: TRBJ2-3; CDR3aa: CASSPGLAGGDTQYF
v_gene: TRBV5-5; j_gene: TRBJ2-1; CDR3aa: CASSEVFAEQFF
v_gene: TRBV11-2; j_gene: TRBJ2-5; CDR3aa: CASSLGGFSAKNQETQYF
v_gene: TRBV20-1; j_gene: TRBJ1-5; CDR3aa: CSAPTGQGANQPQHF
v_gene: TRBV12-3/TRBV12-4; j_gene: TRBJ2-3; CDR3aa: CASSFRRGSTDTQYF
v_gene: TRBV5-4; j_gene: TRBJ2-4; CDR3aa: CASSLAGGLNIQYF
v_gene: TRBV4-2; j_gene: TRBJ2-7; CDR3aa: CASSSRDNSNEQYF
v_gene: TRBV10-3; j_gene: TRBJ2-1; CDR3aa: CAIRDPGQGGNEQFF
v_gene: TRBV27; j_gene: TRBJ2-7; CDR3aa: CASSFTRGYEQYF
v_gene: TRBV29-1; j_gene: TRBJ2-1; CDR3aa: CSTHRAGYNEQFF
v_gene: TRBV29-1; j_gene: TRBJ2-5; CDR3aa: CSVRQGTQYF
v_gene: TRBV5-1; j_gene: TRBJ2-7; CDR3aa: CASSLRGTYEQYF
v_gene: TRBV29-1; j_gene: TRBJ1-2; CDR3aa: CSVLLPGLEPGYTF
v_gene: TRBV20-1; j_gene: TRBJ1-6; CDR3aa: CSPGTGAGNSPLHF
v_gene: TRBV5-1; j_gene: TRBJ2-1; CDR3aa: CASSLVPGSNEQFF
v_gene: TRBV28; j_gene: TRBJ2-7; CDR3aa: CASTSRGSASYEQYF
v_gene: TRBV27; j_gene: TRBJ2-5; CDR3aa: CASKLRGRVETQYF
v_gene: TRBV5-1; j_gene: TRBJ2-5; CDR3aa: CASSLAGTVEETQYF
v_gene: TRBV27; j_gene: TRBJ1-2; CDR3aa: CASKTLVRGPYGYTF
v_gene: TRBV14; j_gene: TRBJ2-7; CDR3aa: CASSQLVRDEQYF
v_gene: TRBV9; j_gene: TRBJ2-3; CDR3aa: CASTPSQQTSTDTQYF
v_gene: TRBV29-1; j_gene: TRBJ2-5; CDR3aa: CSALDRQETQYF
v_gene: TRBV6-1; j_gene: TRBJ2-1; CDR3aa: CASSPPQFF
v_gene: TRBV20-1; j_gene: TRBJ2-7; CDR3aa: CSARGEGHEQYF
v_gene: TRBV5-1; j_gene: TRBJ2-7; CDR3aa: CVIHEQYF
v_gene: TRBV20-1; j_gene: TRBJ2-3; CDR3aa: CSARNPPGGRTDTQYF
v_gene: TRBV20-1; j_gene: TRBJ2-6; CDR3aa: CSASVPTGRAGANVLTF
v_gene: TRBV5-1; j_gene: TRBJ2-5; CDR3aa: CASRTGLAGAQETQYF
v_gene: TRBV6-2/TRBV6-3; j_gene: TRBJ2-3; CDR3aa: CASSYGSGLSTDTQYF
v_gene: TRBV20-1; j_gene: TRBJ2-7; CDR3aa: CSARDPRGSYYEQYF